Below, 27 T cell receptor beta chains from the same sample are listed, as sequenced in a study of T cells in Graves' hyperthyroidism and ophthalmopathy. Regions amplified from RNA transcripts were the TCR beta CDR3 regions. During a first-round RT-PCR of the TCR CDR3, the HTBI primer set was used. TCRdb ran MiXCR on the multiplex PCR reads and lists one entry per CDR3 protein. Found here are about 160,000 distinct CDR3 sequences, 8% to 9.5% of them singletons; the top ten hold around 21%. The specimen was blood. These TCRs come from a woman in her late teens or twenties with Graves' hyperthyroidism that later progressed to Graves' ophthalmopathy.

A word on this clonotype: This may come from a read error, since a much larger clone is one base off. The V call is TRBV27, the J call TRBJ1-5; maybe TRBD1 (5 bases). Germline loops: CDR1 MNHEY, CDR2 SMNVEV (reference sequence). The CDR3 sequence is 13 residues long. V gave up 11 bases and J gave up 6 bases, with 17 bases separating them. The CDR3 sequence is CAGGGGGGQPQHF. DNA of the CDR3: TGTGCCGGCGGGGGGGGGGGAGGTCAGCCCCAGCATTTT.

This clonotype was seen a few times. The chain has TRBV9 and TRBJ2-2; maybe TRBD1 (5 bases). Germline lookup yields CDR1 SGDLS and CDR2 YYNGEE. V dropped 0 bases and J dropped 4 bases, with 10 bases sitting between them. This CDR3 has 15 residues. CDR3 in amino acids: CASSVAGLVTGELFF. For the CDR3, the DNA is TGTGCCAGCAGCGTAGCAGGGCTAGTCACCGGGGAGCTGTTTTTT.

The chain uses TRBV5-6 and TRBJ1-2, with TRBD1 identical over 11 bases. The CDR3 totals 14 residues. V dropped 4 bases and J dropped 4; count of bases not matched to a gene: 3. Germline-derived CDR1 and CDR2 are SGHDT and YYEEEE. For the CDR3, the DNA is TGTGCCAGCAGCGACGGGACAGGGGGCTATGGCTACACCTTC. As protein: CASSDGTGGYGYTF.

V and J are TRBV9 and TRBJ2-7; 7 nucleotides agree with TRBD1. Per the germline V gene, CDR1 is SGDLS and CDR2 is YYNGEE. V lost 4 bases, J lost 3 bases, and 13 bases stayed unmatched. The CDR3 is 16 amino acids. The CDR3 DNA is TGTGCCAGCAGCCCCCAGGGGGACCCTGCCCTCTACGAGCAGTACTTC. This translates into CASSPQGDPALYEQYF.

The table lists this clonotype with many counts. The CDR3 coding sequence is TGTGCCAGCAGTCAGCGACAGGAGAGCTCCTACGAGCAGTACTTC. Its protein is CASSQRQESSYEQYF. The chain has TRBV27 and TRBJ2-7; TRBD1 is a possible D gene (6 bases). CDR3 length: 15 amino acids. From germline, CDR1 is MNHEY and CDR2 SMNVEV (reference sequence). Trimming shortened V by 5 bases and J by 0 bases, and 14 bases separated the two germline ends.

This clonotype was detected ten times or more. The V and J genes are TRBV28 and TRBJ2-7, with D hard to call. CDR1 and CDR2 (germline): MDHEN, SYDVKM. The V gene lost 11 bases and the J gene lost 0 bases, with 14 bases spanning the gap. The CDR3 extends over 13 amino acids. The CDR3 sequence: CAATSRSSYEQYF. CDR3 coding DNA: TGTGCCGCAACCAGTAGAAGCTCCTACGAGCAGTACTTC.

V and J are TRBV19 and TRBJ2-3; 13 nucleotides match TRBD2. Trimming at V came to 7 bases and at J to 3 bases, leaving 1 base not matched to a gene. The V gene's germline CDR1 is LNHDA and CDR2 SQIVND (reference sequence). This CDR3 spans 14 amino acids. The CDR3 sequence is CASKTSGGTDTQYF. CDR3 nucleotides: TGTGCCAGTAAGACTAGCGGGGGGACAGATACGCAGTATTTT.

The chain employs TRBV9 and TRBJ2-1; D possibly uses TRBD1 or TRBD2 (5 bases each). Trimming pared 0 bases from V and 10 bases from J, leaving 11 bases between. The CDR3 spans 13 residues. The V gene's germline CDR1 is SGDLS and CDR2 YYNGEE. As DNA, the CDR3 is TGTGCCAGCAGCGTAGCGGGACGGGAAGAGCAGTTCTTC. Protein: CASSVAGREEQFF.

This clonotype was observed at least ten times. The rearrangement joins TRBV6-1 to TRBJ1-2; 8 nucleotides line up with TRBD1. The junction had 9 bases not matched to a gene; V was cut back by 3 bases and J by 3 bases. The germline V gene has CDR1 MNHNS and CDR2 SASEGT. The CDR3 runs 16 residues. The DNA of the CDR3 is TGTGCCAGCAGTGACGTTGCAGGGGGCGCAGACTATGGCTACACCTTC. Translating it yields CASSDVAGGADYGYTF.

This clonotype occurred a few times. The V gene is TRBV9, the J gene TRBJ1-1; possibly TRBD1 for D (6 bases). Trimming removed 4 bases at V and 11 bases at J, with 33 bases between. This CDR3 has 18 residues. From germline, CDR1 is SGDLS and CDR2 YYNGEE. CDR3 nucleotide sequence: TGTGCCAGCAGCCGAATTTGGCTTGCCCCGGGGGGCGCGGGTGCCGCTTTCTTT. Amino acids: CASSRIWLAPGGAGAAFF. Full variable domain (rest looked up from reference TRBV9 and TRBJ1-1): DSGVTQTPKHLITATGQRVTLRCSPRSGDLSVYWYQQSLDQGLQFLIQYYNGEERAKGNILERFSAQQFPDLHSELNLSSLELGDSALYFCASSRIWLAPGGAGAAFFGQGTRLTVV.

This clonotype was seen ten or more times. The chain employs TRBV5-1 and TRBJ1-1, with D unresolved. Germline assignment: CDR1 SGHRS and CDR2 YFSETQ. The CDR3 length is 14 residues. V was pared by 0 bases and J by 10 bases, with 16 bases between. CDR3 sequence: CASSLEARASGAFF. The CDR3 nucleotides read TGCGCCAGCAGCTTGGAGGCCCGGGCATCGGGAGCTTTCTTT.

The sample holds many counts of this clonotype. V gene TRBV5-6 combines with J gene TRBJ2-7, with 7 positions matching TRBD2. Germline-derived CDR1 and CDR2 are SGHDT and YYEEEE. This CDR3 is built from 16 residues. V shed 6 bases and J 6 bases; nucleotides not matched to a gene: 18. The CDR3 sequence is CASTGAHTSVAGEQYF. Written as DNA, the CDR3 is TGTGCCAGCACCGGAGCCCACACTAGCGTCGCGGGCGAGCAGTACTTC.

Many counts were recorded for this clonotype. This chain uses TRBV29-1 with TRBJ1-1; perhaps TRBD1 as D (6 bases). Trimming stripped 4 bases from V and 3 bases from J, with 15 bases between. This CDR3 comprises 14 residues. Germline CDR1 and CDR2: SQVTM and ANQGSEA. CDR3 amino acids: CSVVGGRGDTEAFF. The CDR3 DNA sequence: TGCAGCGTTGTTGGGGGGCGAGGAGACACTGAAGCTTTCTTT.

This clonotype was found many times. V is TRBV4-1 and J is TRBJ1-2; D is unresolved. V gave up 5 bases and J gave up 4 bases, with 20 bases separating them. CDR1 is MGHRA, CDR2 YSYEKL, per germline. This CDR3 comprises 16 residues. The CDR3 DNA reads TGCGCCAGCAGCACACGTACGGCTCTCTTTGGCTATGGCTACACCTTC. It is translated as CASSTRTALFGYGYTF.

This clonotype appeared many times. The chain employs TRBV27 and TRBJ2-1; 10 positions agree with TRBD1. V lost 1 base to trimming and J lost 3 bases; unmatched junction nucleotides: 3. The CDR3 length is 16 residues. CDR1 and CDR2 from the germline V gene are MNHEY and SMNVEV (reference sequence). The DNA of the CDR3 is TGTGCCAGCAGTTTATTGGGACAGGGGCTCTACAATGAGCAGTTCTTC. Translated: CASSLLGQGLYNEQFF.

This clonotype appeared a few times. CDR3 sequence: CASSLHRELSTEAFF. In nucleotides, the CDR3 is TGCGCCAGCAGCTTACACAGGGAGTTGAGCACTGAAGCTTTCTTT. V and J are TRBV5-1 and TRBJ1-1; possible D gene TRBD1, 6 bases. V was pared by 2 bases and J by 4 bases, with 15 bases between. CDR3 length: 15 amino acids. Per the germline V gene, CDR1 is SGHRS and CDR2 is YFSETQ. The full variable domain, completed using reference TRBV5-1 and TRBJ1-1, is KAGVTQTPRYLIKTRGQQVTLSCSPISGHRSVSWYQQTPGQGLQFLFEYFSETQRNKGNFPGRFSGRQFSNSRSEMNVSTLELGDSALYLCASSLHRELSTEAFFGQGTRLTVV.

This clonotype was picked up many times. The V gene is TRBV5-6, the J gene TRBJ2-5, with 8 bases aligning to TRBD1. Germline V gene data show CDR1 as SGHDT and CDR2 as YYEEEE. This CDR3 has 15 residues. Trimming took 4 bases from V and 4 from J; bases not matched to a gene: 9. CDR3 sequence reads: CASSGDRPLGETQYF. The CDR3 coding sequence is TGTGCCAGCAGCGGGGACAGGCCCCTGGGAGAGACCCAGTACTTC.

A word on this clonotype: Since no conserved phenylalanine or tryptophan closes the CDR3, a read error is the likely cause. Because the CDR3's place on the DNA is in doubt, the DNA is left out and the CDR3 is given as listed by TCRdb. The chain has TRBV12-3 or TRBV12-4 and TRBJ1-3. Termini included, the CDR3 measures 14 amino acids. CDR3 loop: CASSSDSSGNTTYL.

This clonotype came up a few times. This chain connects TRBV5-8 to TRBJ1-1; 9 positions match TRBD1. The CDR3 length is 13 residues. Germline trimming cut 4 bases from V and 10 bases from J; bases unmatched to any gene: 8. Germline V gives CDR1 SGHTS, CDR2 YDEGEE. The CDR3 DNA reads TGTGCCAGCAGCCGAGACAGGGGGAGCTTAGCTTTCTTT. This encodes CASSRDRGSLAFF.

This clonotype showed up just a few times. The chain couples TRBV4-1 to TRBJ2-1; tentatively, D is TRBD2 (5 bases). The CDR3 totals 13 residues. Trimming removed 4 bases at V and 4 bases at J, with 8 bases between. CDR1 is MGHRA and CDR2 is YSYEKL in the germline V gene. CDR3 sequence reads: CASSPRTYNEQFF. As DNA, the CDR3 is TGCGCCAGCAGCCCCCGGACTTACAATGAGCAGTTCTTC.

This clonotype was counted ten times or more. This chain joins TRBV15 and TRBJ1-1; 11 bases align to TRBD1. The CDR3 has 16 amino acids. Per germline, CDR1 LNHNV and CDR2 YYDKDF (reference sequence). After removal of 0 bases from V and 5 bases from J, the junction contained 5 bases not matched to a gene. The DNA for the CDR3 is TGTGCCACCAGCAGAGACGTTGGGACAGGGGGGACTGAAGCTTTCTTT. The encoded protein is CATSRDVGTGGTEAFF.

This clonotype came up a few times. The chain has TRBV4-1 and TRBJ1-2; D unclear. Germline V lookup: CDR1 MGHRA, CDR2 YSYEKL. This CDR3 is 17 amino acids long. V was pared by 0 bases and J by 4 bases, with 18 bases between. CDR3 coding DNA: TGCGCCAGCAGCCAAGATATGGGTACGGGAGTGAGCTATGGCTACACCTTC. Encoded protein: CASSQDMGTGVSYGYTF.

This clonotype occurred many times. CDR3: CATSRANSREQFF. The CDR3 DNA reads as TGTGCCACCAGCAGGGCTAATTCTCGTGAGCAGTTCTTC. The chain couples TRBV15 to TRBJ2-1, with D uncertain. This CDR3 is built from 13 residues. The germline CDR1 and CDR2 sequences are LNHNV and YYDKDF (reference sequence). V lost 3 bases and J 9 bases, leaving 12 bases between the germline ends.

The chain carries TRBV7-9 and TRBJ1-1, with D perhaps TRBD1 (6 bases). Trimming stripped 4 bases from V and 8 bases from J, with 17 bases between. This CDR3 has 14 residues. The germline V gene has CDR1 SEHNR and CDR2 FQNEAQ (reference sequence). CDR3 nucleotide sequence: TGTGCCAGCAGCTCTTTCCGAGGACAGTCCGAAGCTTTCTTT. This translates into CASSSFRGQSEAFF.

This clonotype was observed a handful of times. J is TRBJ1-2 and V is TRBV27; TRBD1 is a possible D gene (6 bases). This CDR3 comprises 15 residues. Per germline, CDR1 MNHEY and CDR2 SMNVEV (reference sequence). Trimming stripped 6 bases from V and 2 bases from J, with 16 bases between. The chain's CDR3 is CASRSTGISNYGYTF. In DNA form, the CDR3 reads TGTGCCAGCAGGAGTACAGGGATTTCGAACTATGGCTACACCTTC.

This chain uses TRBV20-1 with TRBJ1-1, with 10 bases identical to TRBD1. There are 16 residues in the CDR3. CDR1 is DFQATT and CDR2 is SNEGSKA in the germline V gene (reference sequence). V lost 6 bases to trimming and J lost 5 bases; unmatched junction nucleotides: 15. CDR3 nucleotide sequence: TGCAGTGCCGTGAACCTACGGGACAGGGGAAGAACTGAAGCTTTCTTT. Encoded protein: CSAVNLRDRGRTEAFF.

The gene calls are TRBV6-5 and TRBJ1-1; possibly TRBD1 for D (5 bases). The length of the CDR3 is 15 residues. The V and J ends lost 0 bases and 0 bases respectively, with 8 bases between them. Germline V lookup: CDR1 MNHEY, CDR2 SVGAGI. CDR3 loop: CASSYSTEMNTEAFF. CDR3 bases: TGTGCCAGCAGTTACTCGACAGAGATGAACACTGAAGCTTTCTTT.